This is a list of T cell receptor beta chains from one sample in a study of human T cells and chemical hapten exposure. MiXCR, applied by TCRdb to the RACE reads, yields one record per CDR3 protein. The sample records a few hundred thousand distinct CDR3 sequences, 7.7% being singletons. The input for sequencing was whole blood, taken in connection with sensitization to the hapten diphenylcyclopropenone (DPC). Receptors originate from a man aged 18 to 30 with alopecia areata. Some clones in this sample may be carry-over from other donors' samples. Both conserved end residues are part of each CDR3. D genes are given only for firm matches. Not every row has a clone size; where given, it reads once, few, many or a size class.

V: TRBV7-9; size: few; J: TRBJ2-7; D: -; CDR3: CASSETGTEAYEQYF
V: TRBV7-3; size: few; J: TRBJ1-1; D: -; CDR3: CASSLMGSGNTEAFF
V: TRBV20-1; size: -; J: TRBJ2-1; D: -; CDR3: CSAVGQIFYNEQFF
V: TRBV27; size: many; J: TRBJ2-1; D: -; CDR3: CASSPTEYNEQFF
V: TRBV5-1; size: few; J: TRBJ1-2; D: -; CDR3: CASSRGGNVYGYTF
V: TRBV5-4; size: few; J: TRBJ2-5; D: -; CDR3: CASGINREETQYF
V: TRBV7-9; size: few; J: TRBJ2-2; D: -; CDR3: CASSWAYTGELFF
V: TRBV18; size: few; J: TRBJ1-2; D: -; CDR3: CASSREDWNGYTF
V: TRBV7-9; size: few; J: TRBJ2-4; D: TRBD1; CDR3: CASSLEEGALALENIQYF
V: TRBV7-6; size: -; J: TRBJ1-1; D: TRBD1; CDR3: CASSDKTGRETEAFF
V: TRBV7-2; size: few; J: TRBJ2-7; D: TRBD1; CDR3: CASSFRGTGFPYEQYF
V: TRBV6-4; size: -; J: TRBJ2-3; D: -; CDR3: CASSDSGADTQYF